The 2 T cell receptor beta chains reported below all come from one sample, sequenced in a study of T cells in Graves' hyperthyroidism and ophthalmopathy. TCR beta CDR3 region amplification was performed from RNA transcripts. An initial round of RT-PCR targeting the TCR CDR3 relied on the HTBI primer set. Using its own MiXCR run on the multiplex PCR reads, TCRdb lists one record per CDR3 protein. The repertoire includes hundreds of thousands of distinct CDR3 sequences, just under 45% of them detected once, and 6.5% to 9% sits in the top ten. Material for sequencing was peripheral blood or thyroid tissue (not recorded which). These receptor sequences come from an adult man with Graves' disease, either hyperthyroidism or ophthalmopathy (not recorded which).

At least ten counts were recorded for this clonotype. The chain links TRBV10-3 to TRBJ1-4; maybe TRBD1 (6 bases). Trimming stripped 3 bases from V and 7 bases from J, with 9 bases between. Germline V gene sequence: CDR1 ENHRY, CDR2 SYGVKD. This CDR3 is built from 13 residues. The DNA of the CDR3 is TGTGCCATCAGTGATGAGGGGGGTGAAAAACTGTTTTTT. Translated, it gives CAISDEGGEKLFF.

This clonotype has only a few counts. This chain uses TRBV6-5 with TRBJ1-3, with unresolved D. The V end was cut by 8 bases, the J end by 5 bases, with 16 bases between. The CDR3 has 14 residues. Germline lookup yields CDR1 MNHEY and CDR2 SVGAGI. This CDR3 is CASGGAFPRNTIYF. For the CDR3, the DNA is TGTGCCAGCGGAGGAGCGTTTCCCCGAAACACCATATATTTT.